The clone carrying this T cell receptor (beta chain) was recorded at least ten times. What it binds is unknown. A sample-barcoded 5' primer and a J-beta primer mix were used in a second PCR of roughly 6 to 11 cycles. Every cDNA molecule carried a tag from a template-switch adaptor bearing 12 random nucleotides. MiXCR was run by TCRdb on the 5' RACE reads, yielding one entry per CDR3 protein. This table has about 1.8 million distinct CDR3 sequences, around half appearing once. The data originate from a study of blood T cells in healthy people across ages. The study's findings and limits: No conclusive comparison of naive versus antigen-experienced cells was possible with unsorted PBMCs. Donors of long life had a larger count of naive CD4+ cells and greater diversity than aged donors.

V trimming: 5 bases; J trimming: 4 bases; junction bases outside the gene matches: 9. CDR3 size: 16 residues. CDR1 is SGHTA, CDR2 FQGTGA, per germline. The clonotype originates from a woman in her thirties or forties in good health. The sequencing input was blood. V and J are TRBV7-3 and TRBJ2-1, with 9 bases fitting TRBD2. The CDR3 nucleotides are TGTGCCAGCAGCCCCTATGAGCGGGGGGCTTACAATGAGCAGTTCTTC. Translated, it gives CASSPYERGAYNEQFF.